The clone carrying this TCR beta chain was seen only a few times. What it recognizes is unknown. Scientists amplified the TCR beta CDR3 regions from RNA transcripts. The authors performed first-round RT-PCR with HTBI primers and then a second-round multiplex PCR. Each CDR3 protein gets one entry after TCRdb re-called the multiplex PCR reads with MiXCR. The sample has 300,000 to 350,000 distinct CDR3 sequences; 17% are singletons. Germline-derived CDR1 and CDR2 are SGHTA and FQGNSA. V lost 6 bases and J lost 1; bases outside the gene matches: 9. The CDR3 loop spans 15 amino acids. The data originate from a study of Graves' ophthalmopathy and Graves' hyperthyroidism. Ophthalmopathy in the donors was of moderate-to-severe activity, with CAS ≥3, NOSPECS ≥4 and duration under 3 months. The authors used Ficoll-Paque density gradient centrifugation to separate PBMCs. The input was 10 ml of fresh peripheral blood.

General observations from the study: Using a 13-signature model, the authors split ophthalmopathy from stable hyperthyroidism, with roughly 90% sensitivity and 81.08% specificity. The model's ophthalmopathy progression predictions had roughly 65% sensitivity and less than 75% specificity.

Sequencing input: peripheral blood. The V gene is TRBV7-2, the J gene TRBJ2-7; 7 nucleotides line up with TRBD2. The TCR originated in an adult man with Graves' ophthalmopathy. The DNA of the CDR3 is TGTGCCAGCAGTGCCCCTGCTAGCGGATCCTACGAGCAGTACTTC. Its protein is CASSAPASGSYEQYF. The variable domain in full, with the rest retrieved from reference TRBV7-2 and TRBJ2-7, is GAGVSQSPSNKVTEKGKDVELRCDPISGHTALYWYRQSLGQGLEFLIYFQGNSAPDKSGLPSDRFSAERTGGSVSTLTIQRTQQEDSAVYLCASSAPASGSYEQYFGPGTRLTVT.